This T cell receptor (beta chain) emerged from a study of control samples from healthy donors and cancer patients. The CDR3 sequence is 13 residues long. V was shortened by 3 bases and J by 8 bases, with 11 bases between the two germline ends. Germline CDR1 and CDR2: LNHNV and YYDKDF (reference sequence). Clones were read by immunoSEQ multiplex PCR, and TCRdb kept only the in-frame ones, dropping some. Of just over 150,000 clones listed, 70% to 90% were seen once; the top ten hold about 12%. The TCR comes from a man aged 25-45 years in good health. The chain uses TRBV15 and TRBJ2-4; D is undetermined. The specimen sequenced was blood. CDR3 loop: CATSSDQADIQYF. In nucleotides, the CDR3 is TGTGCCACCAGCAGCGACCAGGCGGACATTCAGTACTTC.